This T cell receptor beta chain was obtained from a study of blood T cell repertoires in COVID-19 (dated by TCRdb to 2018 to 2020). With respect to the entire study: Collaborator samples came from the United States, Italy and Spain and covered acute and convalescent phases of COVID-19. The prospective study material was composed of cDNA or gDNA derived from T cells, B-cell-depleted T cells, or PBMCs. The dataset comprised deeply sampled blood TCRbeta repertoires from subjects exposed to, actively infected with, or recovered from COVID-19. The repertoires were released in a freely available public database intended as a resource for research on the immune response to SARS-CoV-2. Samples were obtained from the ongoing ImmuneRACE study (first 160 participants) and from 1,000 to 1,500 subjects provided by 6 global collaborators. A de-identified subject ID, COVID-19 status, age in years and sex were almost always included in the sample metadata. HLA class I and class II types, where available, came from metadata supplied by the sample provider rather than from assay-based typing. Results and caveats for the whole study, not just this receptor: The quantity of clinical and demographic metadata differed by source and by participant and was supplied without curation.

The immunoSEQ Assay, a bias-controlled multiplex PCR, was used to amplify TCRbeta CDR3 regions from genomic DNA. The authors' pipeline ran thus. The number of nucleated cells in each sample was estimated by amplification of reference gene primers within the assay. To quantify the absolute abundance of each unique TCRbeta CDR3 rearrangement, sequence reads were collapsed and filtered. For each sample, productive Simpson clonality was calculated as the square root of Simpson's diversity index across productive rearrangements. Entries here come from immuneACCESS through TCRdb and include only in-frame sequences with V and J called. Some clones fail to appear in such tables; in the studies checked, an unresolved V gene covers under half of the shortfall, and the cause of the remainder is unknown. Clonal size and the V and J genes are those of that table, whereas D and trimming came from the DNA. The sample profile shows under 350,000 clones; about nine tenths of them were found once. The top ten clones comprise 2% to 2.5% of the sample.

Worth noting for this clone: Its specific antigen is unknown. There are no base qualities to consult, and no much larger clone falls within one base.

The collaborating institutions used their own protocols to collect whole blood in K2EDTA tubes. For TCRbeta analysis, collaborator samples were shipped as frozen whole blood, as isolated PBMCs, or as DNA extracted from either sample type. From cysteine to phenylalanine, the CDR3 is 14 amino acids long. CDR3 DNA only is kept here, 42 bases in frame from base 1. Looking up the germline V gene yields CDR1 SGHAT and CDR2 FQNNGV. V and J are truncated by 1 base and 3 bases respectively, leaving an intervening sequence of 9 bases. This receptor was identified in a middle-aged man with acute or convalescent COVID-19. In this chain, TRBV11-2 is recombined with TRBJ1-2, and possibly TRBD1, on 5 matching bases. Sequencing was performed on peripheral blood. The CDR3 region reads CASSLVIGDYGYTF. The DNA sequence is TGTGCCAGCAGCTTAGTTATAGGGGACTATGGCTACACCTTC.